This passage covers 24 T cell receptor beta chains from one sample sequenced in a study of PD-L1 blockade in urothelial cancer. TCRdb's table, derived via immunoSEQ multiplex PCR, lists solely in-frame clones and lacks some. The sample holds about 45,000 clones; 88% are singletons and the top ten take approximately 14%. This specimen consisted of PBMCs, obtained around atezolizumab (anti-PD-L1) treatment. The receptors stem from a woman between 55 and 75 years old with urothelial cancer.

Here the CDR3 reads CASSYASGGRGNEQFF. The CDR3 region has the DNA TGTGCCAGCAGTTACGCTAGCGGGGGAAGGGGCAATGAGCAGTTCTTC. The V and J genes are TRBV6-6 and TRBJ2-1; 10 bases match TRBD2. This CDR3 spans 16 amino acids. Germline CDR1 is MNHNY and CDR2 is SVGAGI (reference sequence). With 2 bases clipped from V and 6 bases from J, the junction kept 7 bases outside the gene matches.

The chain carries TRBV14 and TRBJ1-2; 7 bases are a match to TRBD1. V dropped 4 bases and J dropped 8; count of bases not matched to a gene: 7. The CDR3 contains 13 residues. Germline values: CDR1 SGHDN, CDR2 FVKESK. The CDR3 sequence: CASSPDRVGGYTF. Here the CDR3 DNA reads TGTGCCAGCAGCCCCGACAGGGTGGGCGGCTACACCTTC.

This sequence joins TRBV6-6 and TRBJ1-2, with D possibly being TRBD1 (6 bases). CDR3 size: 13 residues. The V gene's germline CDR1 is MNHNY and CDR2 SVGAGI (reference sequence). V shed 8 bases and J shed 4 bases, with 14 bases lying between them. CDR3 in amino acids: CASGQQGSYGYTF. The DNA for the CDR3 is TGTGCCAGCGGACAGCAGGGATCCTATGGCTACACCTTC.

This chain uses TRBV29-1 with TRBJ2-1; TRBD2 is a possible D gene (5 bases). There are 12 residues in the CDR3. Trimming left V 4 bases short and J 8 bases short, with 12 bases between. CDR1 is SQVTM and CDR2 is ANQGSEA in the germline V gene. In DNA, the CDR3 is TGCAGCGTTGGACGGGGTCCGGATGAGCAGTTCTTC. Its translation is CSVGRGPDEQFF.

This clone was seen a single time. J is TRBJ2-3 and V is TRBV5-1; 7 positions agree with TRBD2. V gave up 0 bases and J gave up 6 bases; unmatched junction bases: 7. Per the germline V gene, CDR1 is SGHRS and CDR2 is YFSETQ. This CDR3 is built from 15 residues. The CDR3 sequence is CASSLGAGARDTQYF. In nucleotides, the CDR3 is TGCGCCAGCAGCTTGGGGGCGGGAGCCAGGGATACGCAGTATTTT.

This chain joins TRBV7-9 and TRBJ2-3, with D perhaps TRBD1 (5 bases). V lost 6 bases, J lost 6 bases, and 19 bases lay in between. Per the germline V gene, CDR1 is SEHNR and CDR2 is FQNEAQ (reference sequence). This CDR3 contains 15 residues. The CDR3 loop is CASSSGDRLTDTQYF. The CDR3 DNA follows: TGTGCCAGCAGTTCTGGTGACAGACTCACCGATACGCAGTATTTT. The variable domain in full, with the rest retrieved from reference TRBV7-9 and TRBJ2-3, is DTGVSQNPRHKITKRGQNVTFRCDPISEHNRLYWYRQTLGQGPEFLTYFQNEAQLEKSRLLSDRFSAERPKGSFSTLEIQRTEQGDSAMYLCASSSGDRLTDTQYFGPGTRLTVL.

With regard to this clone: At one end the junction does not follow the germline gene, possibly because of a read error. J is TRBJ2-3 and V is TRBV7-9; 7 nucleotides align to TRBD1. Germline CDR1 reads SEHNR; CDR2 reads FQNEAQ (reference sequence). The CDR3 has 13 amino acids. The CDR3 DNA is TGTGCTAGCAGCAGGGGGAGCGCAGATACGCAGTATTTT. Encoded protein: CASSRGSADTQYF.

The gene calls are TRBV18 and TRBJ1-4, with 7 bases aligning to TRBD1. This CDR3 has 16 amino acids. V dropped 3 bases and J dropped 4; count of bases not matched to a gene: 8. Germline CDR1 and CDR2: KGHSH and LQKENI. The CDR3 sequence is CASSPPSGGVNEKLFF. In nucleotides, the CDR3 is TGTGCCAGCTCACCCCCTTCAGGGGGTGTTAATGAAAAACTGTTTTTT.

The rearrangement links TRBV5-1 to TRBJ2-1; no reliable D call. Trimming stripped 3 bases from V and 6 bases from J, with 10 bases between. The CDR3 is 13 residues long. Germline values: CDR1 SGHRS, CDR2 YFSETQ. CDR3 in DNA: TGCGCCAGCAGCTCTCTAGATTCCAATGAGCAGTTCTTC. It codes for CASSSLDSNEQFF. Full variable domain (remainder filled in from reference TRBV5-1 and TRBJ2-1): KAGVTQTPRYLIKTRGQQVTLSCSPISGHRSVSWYQQTPGQGLQFLFEYFSETQRNKGNFPGRFSGRQFSNSRSEMNVSTLELGDSALYLCASSSLDSNEQFFGPGTRLTVL.

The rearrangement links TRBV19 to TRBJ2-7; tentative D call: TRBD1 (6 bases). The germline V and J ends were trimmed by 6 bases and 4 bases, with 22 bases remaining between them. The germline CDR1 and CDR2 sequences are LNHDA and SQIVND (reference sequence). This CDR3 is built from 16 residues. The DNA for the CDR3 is TGTGCCAGTAGGCTGACAGGCAATTCCAACCGATACGAGCAGTACTTC. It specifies CASRLTGNSNRYEQYF.

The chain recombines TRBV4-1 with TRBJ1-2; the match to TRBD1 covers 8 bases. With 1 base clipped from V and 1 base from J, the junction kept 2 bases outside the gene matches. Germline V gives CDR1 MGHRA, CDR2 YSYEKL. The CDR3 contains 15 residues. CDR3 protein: CASSQGQGSNYGYTF. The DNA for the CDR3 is TGCGCCAGCAGCCAAGGACAGGGGAGTAACTATGGCTACACCTTC.

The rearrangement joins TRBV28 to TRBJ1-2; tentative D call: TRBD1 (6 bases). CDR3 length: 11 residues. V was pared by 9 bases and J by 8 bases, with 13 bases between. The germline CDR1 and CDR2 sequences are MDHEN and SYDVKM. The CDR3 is CASPGEGGYTF. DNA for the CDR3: TGTGCCAGTCCAGGGGAAGGGGGCTACACCTTC.

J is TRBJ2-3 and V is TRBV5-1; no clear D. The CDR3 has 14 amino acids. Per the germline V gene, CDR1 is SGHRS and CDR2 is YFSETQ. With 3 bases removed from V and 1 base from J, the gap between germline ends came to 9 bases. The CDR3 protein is CASSSPPGTDTQYF. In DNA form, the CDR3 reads TGCGCCAGCAGCTCCCCCCCCGGCACAGATACGCAGTATTTT.

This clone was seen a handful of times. The CDR3 spells CASSQESNRAKNIQYF. The CDR3 nucleotides are TGCGCCAGCAGCCAAGAATCAAACAGGGCCAAAAACATTCAGTACTTC. The chain employs TRBV4-3 and TRBJ2-4; D possibly corresponds to TRBD1 (5 bases). With 0 bases removed from V and 1 base from J, the gap between germline ends came to 10 bases. Germline CDR1 is LGHNA and CDR2 is YSLEER. The CDR3 runs 16 residues.

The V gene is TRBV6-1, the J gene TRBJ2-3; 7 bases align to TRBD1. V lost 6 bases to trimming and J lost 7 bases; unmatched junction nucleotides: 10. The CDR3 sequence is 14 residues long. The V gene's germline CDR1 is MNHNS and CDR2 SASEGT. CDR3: CASRTGQVGNTQYF. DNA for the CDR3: TGTGCCAGCAGGACCGGACAGGTTGGAAATACGCAGTATTTT.

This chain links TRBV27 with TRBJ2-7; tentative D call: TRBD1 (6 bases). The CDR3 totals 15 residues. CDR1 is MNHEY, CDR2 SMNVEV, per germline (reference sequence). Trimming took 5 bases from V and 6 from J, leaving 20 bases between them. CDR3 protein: CASSPLWGQGSEQYF. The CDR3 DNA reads TGTGCCAGCAGTCCCCTATGGGGGCAGGGTAGCGAGCAGTACTTC.

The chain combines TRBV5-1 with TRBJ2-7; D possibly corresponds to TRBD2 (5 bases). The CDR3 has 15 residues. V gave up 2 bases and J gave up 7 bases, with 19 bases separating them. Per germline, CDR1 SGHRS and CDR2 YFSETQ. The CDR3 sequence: CASSFFVSGPGEQYF. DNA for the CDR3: TGCGCCAGCAGCTTTTTTGTCTCTGGGCCGGGAGAGCAGTACTTC.

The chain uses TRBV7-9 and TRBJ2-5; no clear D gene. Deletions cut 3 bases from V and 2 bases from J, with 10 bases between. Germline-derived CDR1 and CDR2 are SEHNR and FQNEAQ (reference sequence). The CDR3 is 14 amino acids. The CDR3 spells CASSFLTPQETQYF. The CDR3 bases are TGTGCCAGCAGCTTCTTAACACCACAAGAGACCCAGTACTTC.

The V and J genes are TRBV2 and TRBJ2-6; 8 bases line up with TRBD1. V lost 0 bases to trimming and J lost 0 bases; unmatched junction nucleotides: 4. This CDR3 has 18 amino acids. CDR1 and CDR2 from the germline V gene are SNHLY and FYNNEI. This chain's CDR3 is CASSEAGTGISGANVLTF. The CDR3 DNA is TGTGCCAGCAGTGAAGCAGGGACAGGAATCTCTGGGGCCAACGTCCTGACTTTC.

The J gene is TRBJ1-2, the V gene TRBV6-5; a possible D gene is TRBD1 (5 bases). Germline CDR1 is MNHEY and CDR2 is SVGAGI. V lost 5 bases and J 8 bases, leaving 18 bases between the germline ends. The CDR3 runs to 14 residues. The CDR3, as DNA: TGTGCCAGCAGTAGCACGGGGGGGGGTCGGGGCTACACCTTC. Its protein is CASSSTGGGRGYTF.

Here the CDR3 reads CASSLRVSSGANVLTF. CDR3 bases: TGTGCCAGCAGTCTCCGCGTAAGCTCTGGGGCCAACGTCCTGACTTTC. The chain has TRBV6-6 and TRBJ2-6, with D unresolved. Germline V gene lookup returns CDR1 MNHNY and CDR2 SVGAGI (reference sequence). The V end was cut by 5 bases, the J end by 0 bases, with 11 bases between. The CDR3 is 16 amino acids.

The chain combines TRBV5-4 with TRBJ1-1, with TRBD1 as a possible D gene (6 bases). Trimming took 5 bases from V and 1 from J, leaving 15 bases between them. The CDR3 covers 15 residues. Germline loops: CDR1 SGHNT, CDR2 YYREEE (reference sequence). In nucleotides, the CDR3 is TGTGCCAGCAGGGGGTCTGGGGGCCCGAACACTGAAGCTTTCTTT. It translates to CASRGSGGPNTEAFF. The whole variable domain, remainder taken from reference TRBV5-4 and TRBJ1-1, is ETGVTQSPTHLIKTRGQQVTLRCSSQSGHNTVSWYQQALGQGPQFIFQYYREEENGRGNFPPRFSGLQFPNYSSELNVNALELDDSALYLCASRGSGGPNTEAFFGQGTRLTVV.

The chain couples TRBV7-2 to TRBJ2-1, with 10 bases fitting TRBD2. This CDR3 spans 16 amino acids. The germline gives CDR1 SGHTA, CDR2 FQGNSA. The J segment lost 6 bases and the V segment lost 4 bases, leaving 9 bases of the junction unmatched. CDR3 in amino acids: CASSSWGGLAFNEQFF. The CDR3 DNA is TGTGCCAGCAGCTCCTGGGGGGGACTAGCGTTCAATGAGCAGTTCTTC.

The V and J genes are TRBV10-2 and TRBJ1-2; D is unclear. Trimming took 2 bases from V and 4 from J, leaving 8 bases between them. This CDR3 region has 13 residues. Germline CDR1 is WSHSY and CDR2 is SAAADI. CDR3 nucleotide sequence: TGCGCCAGCAGTGAGGCCAGCGCCTATGGCTACACCTTC. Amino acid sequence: CASSEASAYGYTF.